The sequence of this TCR beta chain was determined in a study of T-cell memory formation after mild COVID-19 (dated by TCRdb to the early 2020s). About the investigation overall: Most TCR sequence clusters were specific to one of the two donors. In a couple of donors, T-cell clones that expanded and contracted after mild COVID-19 were followed by sequencing TCRalpha and TCRbeta repertoires longitudinally. Two young, previously healthy adult volunteers, one female and one male, were included in the cohort. The paper's findings and limits, for the study overall: Contracting CD4+ clones were found mainly in CM and EM memory subsets, while CD8+ clones were enriched in EMRA. The study included only a couple of mild cases, and larger cohorts that include severe cases with pre-infection samples were judged to be necessary. SARS-CoV-2 specificity was not confirmed for the second-wave clones peaking on day 37. From day 15 to 85, contracting clones showed balanced CD4/CD8 phenotypes, whereas a second wave of clones that expanded from day 15 to 37 leaned towards CD4+. Some responding clones were detected in pre-infection memory, suggesting pre-existing cross-reactive memory T cells joined the SARS-CoV-2 response.

V loses 5 bases at its end and J loses 0 bases; junction bases beyond the gene matches: 7. The CDR3 holds 16 amino acids from the cysteine to the phenylalanine. Left in the record is the CDR3 DNA by itself, 48 bases read in frame from the first base. Ficoll-Paque density gradient centrifugation was the method used to isolate PBMCs. This clonotype was recorded a few times. Which antigen it targets is not known. No per-base quality is available; no much larger clone lies one base away. The run used an Illumina NovaSeq 6000. TCRalpha and TCRbeta cDNA libraries were constructed by 5'RACE with constant-segment primers, with sample barcodes and unique molecular identifiers being introduced. RNA was extracted from every sample with Trizol reagent. Libraries were amplified in two PCR steps, with a second sample barcode and Illumina TruSeq adapters added in the second step. Libraries were sequenced on an Illumina NovaSeq with 2 x 150 bp paired-end reads. Per the original workflow: Reads were demultiplexed and collapsed into UMI-guided consensus sequences with migec v1.2.7. With mixcr v2.1.11, UMI consensuses were aligned to TRA and TRB V and J templates and assembled into clonotypes. A clonotype was counted as expanded or contracted only when both edgeR and NoisET called the clonotype significant, with the noise models trained on biological replicates. For edgeR calls, the thresholds were a false discovery rate-adjusted p below 0.01 and a log2 fold-change of 1. As an exploratory analysis of dynamics, max-normalized trajectories of the 1000 most abundant clonotypes were examined with PCA combined with hierarchical clustering. Separately sequenced CD4+ and CD8+ repertoires were used to assign a CD4 or CD8 phenotype to each responding clone. Using fastp trimming at Q25 and MiXCR clonotype assembly, TCRdb reanalyzed the public sequencing data and kept in-frame beta chains. All rows with the same CDR3 protein become a single entry with the most common DNA and genes. The V and J calls and clone size come from TCRdb's table, not from the authors' own analysis. For this sample there are 550,000 to 650,000 distinct CDR3 sequences; around 15% appear just once. The ten largest make up roughly 8.2% of the sample.

Here the chain combines TRBV12-3 or TRBV12-4 and TRBJ2-3, with 8 bases in between that match TRBD2. The sequencing input was PBMCs or a T cell subset sorted from them (not recorded which). The TCR comes from an adult woman who had mild COVID-19 (a few samples of this study predate the infection). The sample titles of this study are shuffled in the database, so cell type and time point are left out; the donor was told from shared clones. The CDR3 here reads CASSPRRGESTDTQYF. The bases are TGTGCCAGCAGTCCCCGGCGGGGGGAAAGCACAGATACGCAGTATTTT.